Shown below are 2 T cell receptor beta chains from a single sample sequenced in a study of beta chain features in type 1 diabetes. Study-wide findings and caveats: Moderate but significant shortening of TCRB CDR3s was recorded in all four CD4+ subsets from Type 1 diabetes patients.

Every isolated RNA sample was fully reverse transcribed, so sequencing captured expressed TCRB transcripts. TCRdb keeps only in-frame clones here, not all; method: immunoSEQ multiplex PCR. The sample has some 190,000 clones, 7% to 9% seen once; the top ten hold roughly 0.5%. Their specific antigens are unknown. What was sequenced was central memory CD4+ T cells from blood. These receptors were collected from a man aged 18 to 35 with type 1 diabetes.

V and J are TRBV5-4 and TRBJ2-1; 9 bases line up with TRBD2. V dropped 4 bases and J dropped 4; count of bases not matched to a gene: 6. CDR1 SGHNT and CDR2 YYREEE come from the germline V gene (reference sequence). CDR3 length: 15 residues. The CDR3 is CASSRTSGLYNEQFF. CDR3 in DNA: TGTGCCAGCAGCAGAACTAGCGGGCTATACAATGAGCAGTTCTTC.

The rearrangement links TRBV5-4 to TRBJ1-3, with 11 bases matching TRBD1. The V and J ends lost 4 bases and 2 bases, in that order; junction bases with no gene match: 5. The CDR3 totals 16 residues. Germline values: CDR1 SGHNT, CDR2 YYREEE (reference sequence). Written as DNA, the CDR3 is TGTGCCAGCAGCCCGGGACAGGGGGACACTGGAAACACCATATATTTT. Translating it yields CASSPGQGDTGNTIYF. The entire variable domain, with the rest obtained from reference TRBV5-4 and TRBJ1-3, is as follows: ETGVTQSPTHLIKTRGQQVTLRCSSQSGHNTVSWYQQALGQGPQFIFQYYREEENGRGNFPPRFSGLQFPNYSSELNVNALELDDSALYLCASSPGQGDTGNTIYFGEGSWLTVV.